This TCR beta chain came from a study of cytotoxic CD8 clonotypes in ibrutinib-treated CLL. Study results and caveats: Relative to age-matched healthy donors, clonality at baseline was higher, and it tracked circulating CD8+ T-cell counts.

From germline, CDR1 is MDHEN and CDR2 SYDVKM. V lost 4 bases, J lost 0 bases, and 2 bases stayed unmatched. The CDR3 spans 16 residues. This clone was seen once. Its specificity is not known. The table came from immunoSEQ multiplex PCR; TCRdb's copy has only in-frame clones and leaves some out. The sample yields 160,000 or so clones, approximately 80% seen once. The TCR was taken from a human donor with chronic lymphocytic leukemia. The V and J genes are TRBV28 and TRBJ2-1, with 11 bases identical to TRBD2. The sequencing here drew on PBMCs, taken after 12 months of ibrutinib treatment. The CDR3 bases are TGTGCCAGCAGTTCTAGCGGGAGGCCCTCCTACAATGAGCAGTTCTTC. Residues: CASSSSGRPSYNEQFF.